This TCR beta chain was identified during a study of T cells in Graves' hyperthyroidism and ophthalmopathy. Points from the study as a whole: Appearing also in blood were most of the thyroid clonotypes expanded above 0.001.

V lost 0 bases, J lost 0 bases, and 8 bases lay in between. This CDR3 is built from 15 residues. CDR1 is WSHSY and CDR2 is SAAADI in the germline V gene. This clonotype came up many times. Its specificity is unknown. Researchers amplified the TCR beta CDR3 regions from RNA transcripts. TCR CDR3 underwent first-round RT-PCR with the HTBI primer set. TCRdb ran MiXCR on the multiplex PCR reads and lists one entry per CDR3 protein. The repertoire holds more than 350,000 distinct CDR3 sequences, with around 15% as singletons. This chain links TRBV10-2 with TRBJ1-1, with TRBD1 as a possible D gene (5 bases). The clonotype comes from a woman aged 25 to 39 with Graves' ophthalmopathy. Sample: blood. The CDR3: CASSESGRMNTEAFF. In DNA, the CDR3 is TGCGCCAGCAGTGAGTCGGGACGGATGAACACTGAAGCTTTCTTT.